The T cell receptor (beta chain) described here comes from a study of shared clonotypes between healthy human individuals. Study-wide background: Donor ages ranged 18 to 49 years: a couple of women, a few men.

This clone was counted a few times. Its cognate antigen is unknown. Other DNA sequences in the sample encode the same CDR3. The CDR3 has 14 amino acids. V lost 4 bases to trimming and J lost 0 bases, with 5 bases between them. Germline CDR1 is SGDLS and CDR2 is YYNGEE. Study conclusions and caveats: Clonotype sharing among donors was thought likely to change with sequencing depth. Limitation of the genetic and exposure-history diversity represented came from the few donors.

Repertoires were generated with immunoSEQ multiplex PCR, while TCRdb's copy carries only in-frame clones and drops some. In the table there are about 1.5 million clones, roughly 96% of which are singletons. The chain combines TRBV9 with TRBJ2-6; D ambiguous. The receptor comes from a man aged 25-40 years in good health. Material for sequencing was naive CD4+ T cells sorted from blood. The subset was: CD45RA+ positively selected. The CDR3 DNA reads as TGTGCCAGCAGCCTACTCTCTGGGGCCAACGTCCTGACTTTC. Its translation is CASSLLSGANVLTF.